A single count supports the clone carrying this TCR beta chain. Its target is unknown. The germline V and J ends were trimmed by 6 bases and 4 bases, with 13 bases remaining between them. The CDR3 length is 14 residues. Germline V gives CDR1 MNHEY, CDR2 SMNVEV (reference sequence). Sample barcodes and UMIs were carried by the TCR alpha and TCR beta cDNA libraries that 5'RACE generated with constant-segment primers. MiXCR, applied by TCRdb to the 5' RACE reads, yields one record per CDR3 protein. The data show around 310,000 distinct CDR3 sequences, about 13% seen once. This sample is part of a study of T-cell memory formation after mild COVID-19. The study, taken as a whole, reports: Pre-infection memory contained some responding clones, which suggested that cross-reactive memory had joined. Contracting clones, day 15 to 85, had balanced CD4/CD8, and later expanders favored CD4+.

The sample comprised PBMCs or a T cell subset sorted from them (not recorded which). The rearrangement joins TRBV27 to TRBJ1-3, with D possibly matching TRBD1 (6 bases). The source of this sequence is a man between 18 and 35 years old who had mild COVID-19 (a few samples of this study predate the infection). Cell type and time point are not known. The CDR3 loop is CASRPIRGGNTIYF. Here the CDR3 DNA reads TGTGCCAGCAGGCCTATCAGGGGAGGAAACACCATATATTTT.